These T cell receptor beta chains were read from a single sample in a study of CD8 T cells in Susac syndrome. TCRdb itself ran the immunoSEQ multiplex PCR reads through MiXCR, one entry per CDR3 protein. The sample lists 150,000 or so distinct CDR3 sequences, about 96% occurring once. The source material was CD4+ T cells from PBMCs. The receptors shown here come from a human donor with Susac syndrome. CDR3s include the opening cysteine and the closing phenylalanine or tryptophan. The D gene is left open where the match is weak. Not all rows give a size; the values are once, few, many and, for expanded clones, a class.

- | - | TRBJ2-1 | TRBV10-3 | TGTGCCATCAGCCTGGACCGATACAATGAGCAGTTCTTC | CAISLDRYNEQFF
- | once | TRBJ1-4 | TRBV13 | TGTGCCAGCAGCTTGACTTTCGGAAGACGGTTAGCTGAAAAACTGTTTTTT | CASSLTFGRRLAEKLFF
- | - | TRBJ1-1 | TRBV13 | TGTGCCAGCAGCTTAGGAGGGATTGGATCCATGAACACTGAAGCTTTCTTT | CASSLGGIGSMNTEAFF
- | - | TRBJ1-1 | TRBV20-1 | TGCAGTGCCCGAAAGGCAGGGGCGCTGAACACTGAAGCTTTCTTT | CSARKAGALNTEAFF
TRBD1 | - | TRBJ1-1 | TRBV5-4 | TGTGCCAGCAGCTTCGGACCGGGACAGGTTCGGGACACTGAAGCTTTCTTT | CASSFGPGQVRDTEAFF
TRBD2 | - | TRBJ2-5 | TRBV5-6 | TGTGCCAGCAGCTTGGTCACGGGAGGGGAGACCCAGTACTTC | CASSLVTGGETQYF
TRBD1 | - | TRBJ2-6 | TRBV4-2 | TGTGCCAGCAGCCGGGGACAGGCTGGGGCCAACGTCCTGACTTTC | CASSRGQAGANVLTF
- | - | TRBJ1-1 | TRBV6-5 | TGTGCCAGCCAGTGGGGCACTGAAGCTTTCTTT | CASQWGTEAFF
- | - | TRBJ2-2 | TRBV3-1 | TGTGCCAGCAGCCAAGAGGCCACCATAAGGGGGGAGCTGTTTTTT | CASSQEATIRGELFF
TRBD1 | - | TRBJ1-3 | TRBV7-9 | TGTGCCAGCAGGACTCAGGGGGATGGAAACACCATATATTTT | CASRTQGDGNTIYF
- | - | TRBJ1-3 | TRBV12-3/TRBV12-4 | TGTGCCAGCACCCAGGGGCCCGGAAACACCATATATTTT | CASTQGPGNTIYF
TRBD2 | - | TRBJ2-1 | TRBV12-3/TRBV12-4 | TGTGCCAGCAGTCGCGGGGGGAATGAGCAGTTCTTC | CASSRGGNEQFF
TRBD2 | - | TRBJ2-4 | TRBV4-2 | TGTGCCAGCAGCCAAGATGGTAGCGGGAGTGTAGGCAAAAACATTCAGTACTTC | CASSQDGSGSVGKNIQYF
TRBD2 | - | TRBJ2-5 | TRBV30 | TGTGCCTCAGCGACTAGCGGGAGGCCCCAAGAGACCCAGTACTTC | CASATSGRPQETQYF
- | - | TRBJ2-1 | TRBV28 | TGTGCCAGCAATGACCCTCCAGGTAACAATGAGCAGTTCTTC | CASNDPPGNNEQFF
- | - | TRBJ2-5 | TRBV29-1 | TGCAGCGTTGAAGATTGGCCTTTGAGGGAAGAGACCCAGTACTTC | CSVEDWPLREETQYF
- | - | TRBJ1-2 | TRBV28 | TGTGCCAGCGTAGAATCTGGGGGCTACACCTTC | CASVESGGYTF
- | - | TRBJ1-5 | TRBV18 | TGTGCCAGCTCACCAGAAGGAACACGCAATCAGCCCCAGCATTTT | CASSPEGTRNQPQHF
- | - | TRBJ2-5 | TRBV7-3 | TGTGCCAGCAGCTTAATAGGGGGTACCCTACAAGAGACCCAGTACTTC | CASSLIGGTLQETQYF
TRBD1 | - | TRBJ1-2 | TRBV10-3 | TGTGCCATCAGTGGAGGACAGGGGTCCTATGGCTACACCTTC | CAISGGQGSYGYTF